This entry concerns a single TCR beta chain. The data belong to a study of Ad26.COV2.S vaccination and SARS-CoV-2 variants. Overall study context: A COV1001 Ad26.COV2.S trial-arm participant provided the sample.

Described treatment: over 15 received Ad26.COV2.S at low or high dose, single or two shots; 5 received placebo; per-sample allocation not given. Vaccine and placebo recipients were sampled on day 63 after the first injection. The J segment lost 1 base and the V segment lost 7 bases, leaving 5 bases of the junction unmatched. From germline, CDR1 is WSHSY and CDR2 SAAADI. The CDR3 contains 14 residues. The protocol was immunoSEQ multiplex PCR, while the TCRdb copy is restricted to in-frame clones and leaves out a portion. Found here are about 680,000 clones, more than 70% of them singletons; the top ten hold about 1.5%.

The gene calls are TRBV10-2 and TRBJ2-3; TRBD1 matches at 7 bases. This specimen was peripheral blood, taken in a trial of Ad26.COV2.S vaccine versus placebo. The receptor's source is a person between 18 and 65 years old who received the Ad26.COV2.S COVID-19 vaccine or a placebo. The CDR3 DNA follows: TGCGCCAGCAAGTTTACAGGGGGCACAGATACGCAGTATTTT. It codes for CASKFTGGTDTQYF.